This T cell receptor beta chain is drawn from a study of OX40 agonist ivuxolimab in advanced cancers. In the study overall: Each dose-escalation patient presented with hepatocellular carcinoma, melanoma, renal cell or head and neck cancer. Findings of the study overall: In general, CD8+ T cells held more expanded clones than CD4+ did, on average. CD4+ and CD8+ T cells in blood underwent clonal expansion by week 6 at 0.1 to 3.0 mg/kg. No antigen was identified for the clonally expanded peripheral T cells.

The junction had 1 base not matched to a gene; V was cut back by 1 base and J by 4 bases. CDR1 is GTSNPN, CDR2 SVGIG, per germline (reference sequence). The CDR3 extends over 13 amino acids. Clones were read by immunoSEQ multiplex PCR, and TCRdb kept only the in-frame ones, dropping some. The sample records fewer than 140,000 clones, approximately 90% being singletons. To note about this clone: Its specificity is unknown.

This rearrangement joins TRBV30 to TRBJ1-1; 9 bases are a match to TRBD1. This TCR was sampled from an adult with an advanced solid tumor such as melanoma, head and neck, liver or kidney cancer. Sample: CD4+ or CD8+ T cells sorted from blood, taken in a trial of the OX40 agonist ivuxolimab. In nucleotides, the CDR3 is TGTGCCTGGAGTGACAGGGGGCTCACTGAAGCTTTCTTT. It encodes CAWSDRGLTEAFF.